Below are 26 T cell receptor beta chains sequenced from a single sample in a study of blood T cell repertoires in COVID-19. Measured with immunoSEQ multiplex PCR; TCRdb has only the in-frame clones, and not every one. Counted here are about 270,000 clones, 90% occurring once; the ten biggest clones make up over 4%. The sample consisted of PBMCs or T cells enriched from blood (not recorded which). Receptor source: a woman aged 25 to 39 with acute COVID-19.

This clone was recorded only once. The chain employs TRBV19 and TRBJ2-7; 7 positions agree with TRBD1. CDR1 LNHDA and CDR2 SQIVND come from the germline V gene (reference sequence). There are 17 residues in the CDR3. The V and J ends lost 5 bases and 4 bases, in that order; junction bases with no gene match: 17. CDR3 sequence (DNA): TGTGCCAGTAGTGTAAATCTACAGGGGCCAAGCGATTACGAGCAGTACTTC. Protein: CASSVNLQGPSDYEQYF.

CDR3 residues: CAISDRGLAGATDTQYF. Here the CDR3 DNA reads TGTGCCATCAGTGACCGAGGACTAGCGGGCGCCACAGATACGCAGTATTTT. V is TRBV10-3 and J is TRBJ2-3; 11 bases line up with TRBD2. J was trimmed by 2 bases and V by 3 bases; bases with no gene match: 7. There are 17 residues in the CDR3. Germline V gene sequence: CDR1 ENHRY, CDR2 SYGVKD.

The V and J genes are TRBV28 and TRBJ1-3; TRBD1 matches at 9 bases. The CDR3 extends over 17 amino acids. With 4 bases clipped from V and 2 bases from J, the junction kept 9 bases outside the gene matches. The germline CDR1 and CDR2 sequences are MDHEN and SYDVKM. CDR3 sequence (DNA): TGTGCCAGCAGTTCAGCGGGACAGGGAGGGGCTGGAAACACCATATATTTT. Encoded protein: CASSSAGQGGAGNTIYF. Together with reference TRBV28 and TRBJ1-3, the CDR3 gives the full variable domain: DVKVTQSSRYLVKRTGEKVFLECVQDMDHENMFWYRQDPGLGLRLIYFSYDVKMKEKGDIPEGYSVSREKKERFSLILESASTNQTSMYLCASSSAGQGGAGNTIYFGEGSWLTVV.

In DNA form, the CDR3 reads TGTGCCAGCAGCGCTGGGTGGAGCTCTGGGGCCAACGTCCTGACTTTC. Protein: CASSAGWSSGANVLTF. This chain joins TRBV9 and TRBJ2-6; no clear D. V was trimmed by 3 bases and J by 0 bases, leaving 10 bases between them. Germline CDR1 is SGDLS and CDR2 is YYNGEE. The CDR3 is made up of 16 amino acids.

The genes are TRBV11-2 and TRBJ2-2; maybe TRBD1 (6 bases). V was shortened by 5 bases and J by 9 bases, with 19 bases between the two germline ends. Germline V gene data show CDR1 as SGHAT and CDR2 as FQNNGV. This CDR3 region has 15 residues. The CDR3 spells CASSLVQGARRELFF. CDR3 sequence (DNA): TGTGCCAGCAGCCTTGTACAGGGAGCCCGCCGGGAGCTGTTTTTT. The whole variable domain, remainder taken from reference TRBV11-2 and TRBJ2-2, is EAGVAQSPRYKIIEKRQSVAFWCNPISGHATLYWYQQILGQGPKLLIQFQNNGVVDDSQLPKDRFSAERLKGVDSTLKIQPAKLEDSAVYLCASSLVQGARRELFFGEGSRLTVL.

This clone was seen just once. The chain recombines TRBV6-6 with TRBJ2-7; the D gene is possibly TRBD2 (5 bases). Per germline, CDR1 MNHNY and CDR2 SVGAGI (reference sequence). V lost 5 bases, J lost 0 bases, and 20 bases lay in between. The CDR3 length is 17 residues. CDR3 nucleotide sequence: TGTGCCAGCAGTCCTAACCTCGGACTTCTCAGCTCCTACGAGCAGTACTTC. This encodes CASSPNLGLLSSYEQYF.

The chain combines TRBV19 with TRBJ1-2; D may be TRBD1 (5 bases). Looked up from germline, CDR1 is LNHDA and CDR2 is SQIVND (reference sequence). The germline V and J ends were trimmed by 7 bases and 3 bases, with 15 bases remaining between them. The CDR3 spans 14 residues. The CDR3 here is CASTPTGGYYGYTF. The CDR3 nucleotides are TGTGCCAGTACCCCCACGGGGGGGTACTATGGCTACACCTTC.

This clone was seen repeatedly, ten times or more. The CDR3 DNA reads as TGCGCCAGCAGCTTGATGACAGGGGGCAATGAGCAGTTCTTC. Its protein is CASSLMTGGNEQFF. The V gene is TRBV5-1, the J gene TRBJ2-1; the match to TRBD1 covers 9 bases. Trimming took 1 base from V and 6 from J; bases not matched to a gene: 2. Looked up from germline, CDR1 is SGHRS and CDR2 is YFSETQ. This CDR3 has 14 residues.

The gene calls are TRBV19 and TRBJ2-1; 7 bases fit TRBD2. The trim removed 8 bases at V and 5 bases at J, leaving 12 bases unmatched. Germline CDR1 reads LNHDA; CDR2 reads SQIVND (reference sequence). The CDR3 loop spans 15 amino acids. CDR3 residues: CASAGDVGSHNEQFF. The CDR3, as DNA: TGTGCCAGTGCGGGGGATGTCGGGAGCCACAATGAGCAGTTCTTC.

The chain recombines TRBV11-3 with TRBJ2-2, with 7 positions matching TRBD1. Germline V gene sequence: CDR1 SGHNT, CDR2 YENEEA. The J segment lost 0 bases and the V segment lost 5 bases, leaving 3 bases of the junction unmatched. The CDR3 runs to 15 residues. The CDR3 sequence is CASSRDRANTGELFF. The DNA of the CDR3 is TGTGCCAGCAGCAGGGACAGAGCGAACACCGGGGAGCTGTTTTTT.

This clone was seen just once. CDR3 nucleotides: TGTGCCAGCAGTTTGGGACTAGCGGGCCTGTCTTCGACGTTCTTC. This encodes CASSLGLAGLSSTFF. The J gene is TRBJ2-1, the V gene TRBV28; 12 nucleotides line up with TRBD2. Losses at the gene ends were 3 bases for V and 15 bases for J; bases not matched to a gene: 12. Germline V gene lookup returns CDR1 MDHEN and CDR2 SYDVKM. CDR3 length: 15 residues. The whole variable domain, filled in from reference TRBV28 and TRBJ2-1, reads DVKVTQSSRYLVKRTGEKVFLECVQDMDHENMFWYRQDPGLGLRLIYFSYDVKMKEKGDIPEGYSVSREKKERFSLILESASTNQTSMYLCASSLGLAGLSSTFFGPGTRLTVL.

In DNA form, the CDR3 reads TGTGCCAGCAGCCAAGAAGGAGGGGGCAATCAGCCCCAGCATTTT. Its translation: CASSQEGGGNQPQHF. The rearrangement uses TRBV3-1 (or the pseudogene TRBV3-2) and TRBJ1-5; weak D call: TRBD1 (5 bases). The germline V gene encodes CDR1 LGHDT and CDR2 YNNKEL (reference sequence). V lost 0 bases, J lost 2 bases, and 8 bases lay in between. This CDR3 is 15 amino acids long.

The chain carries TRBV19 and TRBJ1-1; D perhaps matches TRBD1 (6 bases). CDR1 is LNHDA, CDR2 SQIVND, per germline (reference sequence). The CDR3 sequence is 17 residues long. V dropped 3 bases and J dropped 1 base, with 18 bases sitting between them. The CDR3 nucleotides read TGTGCCAGTAGTATGGTAAAGGGGGTCGCCTCGAACACTGAAGCTTTCTTT. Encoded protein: CASSMVKGVASNTEAFF.

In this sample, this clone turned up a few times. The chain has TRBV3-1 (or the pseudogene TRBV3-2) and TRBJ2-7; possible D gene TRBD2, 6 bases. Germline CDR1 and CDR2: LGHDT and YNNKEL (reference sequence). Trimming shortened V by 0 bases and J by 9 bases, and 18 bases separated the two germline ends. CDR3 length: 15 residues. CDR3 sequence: CASSQDGTRTTLQYF. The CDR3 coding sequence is TGTGCCAGCAGCCAAGATGGGACTCGGACGACACTGCAGTACTTC.

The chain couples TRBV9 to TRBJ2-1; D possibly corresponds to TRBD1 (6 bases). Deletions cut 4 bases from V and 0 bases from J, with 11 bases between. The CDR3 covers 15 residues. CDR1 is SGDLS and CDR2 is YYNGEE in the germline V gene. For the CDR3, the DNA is TGTGCCAGCAGCCCTCAACAGGGCTCCTACAATGAGCAGTTCTTC. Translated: CASSPQQGSYNEQFF.

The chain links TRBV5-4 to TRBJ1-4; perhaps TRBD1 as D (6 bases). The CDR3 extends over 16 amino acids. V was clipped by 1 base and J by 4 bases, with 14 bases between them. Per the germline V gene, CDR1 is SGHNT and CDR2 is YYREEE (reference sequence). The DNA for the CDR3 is TGTGCCAGCAGCTTGAGAACGGGGGGCGTTAATGAAAAACTGTTTTTT. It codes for CASSLRTGGVNEKLFF. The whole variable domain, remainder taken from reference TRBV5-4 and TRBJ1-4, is ETGVTQSPTHLIKTRGQQVTLRCSSQSGHNTVSWYQQALGQGPQFIFQYYREEENGRGNFPPRFSGLQFPNYSSELNVNALELDDSALYLCASSLRTGGVNEKLFFGSGTQLSVL.

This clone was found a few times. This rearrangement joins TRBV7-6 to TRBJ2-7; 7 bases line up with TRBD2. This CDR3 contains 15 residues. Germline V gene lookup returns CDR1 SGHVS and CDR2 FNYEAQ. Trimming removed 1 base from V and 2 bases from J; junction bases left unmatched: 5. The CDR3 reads CASSLGGSGPYEQYF. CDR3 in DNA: TGTGCCAGCAGCTTAGGCGGGAGCGGCCCCTACGAGCAGTACTTC.

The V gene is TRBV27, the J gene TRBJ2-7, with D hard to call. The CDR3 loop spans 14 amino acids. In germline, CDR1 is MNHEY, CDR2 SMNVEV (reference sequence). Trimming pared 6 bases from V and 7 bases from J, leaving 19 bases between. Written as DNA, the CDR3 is TGTGCCAGCAGCCTTCTTTCGGGTACTGGGGAGCAGTACTTC. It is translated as CASSLLSGTGEQYF.

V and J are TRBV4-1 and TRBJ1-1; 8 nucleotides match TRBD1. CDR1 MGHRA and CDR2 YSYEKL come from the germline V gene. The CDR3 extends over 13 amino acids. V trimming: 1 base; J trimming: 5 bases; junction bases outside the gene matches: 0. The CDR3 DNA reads TGCGCCAGCAGCCAAGGACAGGGGACTGAAGCTTTCTTT. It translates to CASSQGQGTEAFF.

The CDR3 DNA is TGTGCCAGCTCGATAGCTGACGGGAGCTCCTACAATGAGCAGTTCTTC. It encodes CASSIADGSSYNEQFF. The chain carries TRBV18 and TRBJ2-1, with D perhaps TRBD2 (6 bases). CDR1 is KGHSH, CDR2 LQKENI, per germline. Deletions cut 6 bases from V and 0 bases from J, with 15 bases between. The CDR3 covers 16 residues.

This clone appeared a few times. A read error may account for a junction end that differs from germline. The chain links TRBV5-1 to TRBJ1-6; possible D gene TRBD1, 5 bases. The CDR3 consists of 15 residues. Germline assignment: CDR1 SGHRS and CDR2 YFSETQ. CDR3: CASNLVGGGNSPLHF. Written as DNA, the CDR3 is TGCGCCAGCAACTTGGTCGGGGGGGGTAATTCACCCCTCCACTTT.

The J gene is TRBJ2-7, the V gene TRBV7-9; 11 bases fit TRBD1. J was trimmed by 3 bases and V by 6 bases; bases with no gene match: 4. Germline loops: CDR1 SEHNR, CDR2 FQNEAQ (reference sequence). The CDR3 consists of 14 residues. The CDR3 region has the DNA TGTGCCAGCAGTTACGGGACAGGGGGCTACGAGCAGTACTTC. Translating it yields CASSYGTGGYEQYF.

CDR3 nucleotides: TGCGCCAGCAGCGGCGGGACAGCCCAAGAGACCCAGTACTTC. It yields the protein CASSGGTAQETQYF. The gene calls are TRBV5-1 and TRBJ2-5; D might be TRBD1 (7 bases). Trimming took 4 bases from V and 1 from J, leaving 11 bases between them. Germline V lookup: CDR1 SGHRS, CDR2 YFSETQ. CDR3 length equals 14 residues.

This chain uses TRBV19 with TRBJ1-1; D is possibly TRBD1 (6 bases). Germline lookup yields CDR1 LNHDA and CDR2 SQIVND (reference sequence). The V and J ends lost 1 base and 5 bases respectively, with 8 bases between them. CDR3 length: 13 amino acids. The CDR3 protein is CASSIGRGTEAFF. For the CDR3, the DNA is TGTGCCAGTAGTATAGGCAGGGGTACTGAAGCTTTCTTT. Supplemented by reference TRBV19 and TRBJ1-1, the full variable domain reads DGGITQSPKYLFRKEGQNVTLSCEQNLNHDAMYWYRQDPGQGLRLIYYSQIVNDFQKGDIAEGYSVSREKKESFPLTVTSAQKNPTAFYLCASSIGRGTEAFFGQGTRLTVV.

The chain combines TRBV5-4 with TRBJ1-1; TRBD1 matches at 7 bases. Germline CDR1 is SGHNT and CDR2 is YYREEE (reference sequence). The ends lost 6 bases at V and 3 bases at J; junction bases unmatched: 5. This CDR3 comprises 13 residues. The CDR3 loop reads CASKRDSYTEAFF. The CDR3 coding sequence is TGTGCCAGCAAACGGGACAGCTACACTGAAGCTTTCTTT.

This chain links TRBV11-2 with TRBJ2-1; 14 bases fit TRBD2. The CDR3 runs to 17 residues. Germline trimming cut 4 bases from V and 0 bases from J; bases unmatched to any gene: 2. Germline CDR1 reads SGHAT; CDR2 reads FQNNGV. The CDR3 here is CASSSGTSGGSYNEQFF. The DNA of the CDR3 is TGTGCCAGCAGCTCCGGGACTAGCGGGGGCTCCTACAATGAGCAGTTCTTC.